A selection of T cell receptor beta chains follows, all from one sample in a study of T cells in Graves' hyperthyroidism and ophthalmopathy. Using its own MiXCR run on the multiplex PCR reads, TCRdb lists one record per CDR3 protein. The sample gives nearly 600,000 distinct CDR3 sequences, around 14% of which show up once; 5.8% is in the top ten. Sequencing input: blood. These receptors all stem from a woman aged 30 to 39 with Graves' hyperthyroidism that later progressed to Graves' ophthalmopathy. CDR3s include the opening cysteine and the closing phenylalanine or tryptophan. D genes are given only for firm matches. Rows give clone size only sometimes, using once, few, many, or a class for an expanded clone.

size,J,D,V,DNA,CDR3
NA,TRBJ2-1,TRBD1,TRBV5-8,TGTGCCAGCAGCTTGAGGGACAGCCACAATGAGCAGTTCTTC,CASSLRDSHNEQFF
many,TRBJ2-6,NA,TRBV19,TGTGCCAGTAGTACTGGAGGGGGGCGTAGTAGTGGGGCCAACGTCCTGACTTTC,CASSTGGGRSSGANVLTF
few,TRBJ2-3,NA,TRBV7-9,TGTGCCAGCAGCCCCTCGGGAAGCGACACAGATACGCAGTATTTT,CASSPSGSDTDTQYF
few,TRBJ2-1,NA,TRBV27,TGTGCCAGCAGTTTTGGAGACGCCGATGAGCAGTTCTTC,CASSFGDADEQFF
many,TRBJ2-1,NA,TRBV11-3,TGTGCCAGCAGCCGTGAGGGTCCCACCTTAGTTGAGCAGTTCTTC,CASSREGPTLVEQFF
few,TRBJ2-7,TRBD2,TRBV3-1,TGTGCCAGCAGCCGCTCCTCGACTAGCCTGGGGGTTCTCGAGCAGTACTTC,CASSRSSTSLGVLEQYF
many,TRBJ1-2,NA,TRBV7-3,TGTGCCAGCAGCTCACAATTAAAGGGCGGCTACACCTTC,CASSSQLKGGYTF
NA,TRBJ2-2,TRBD2,TRBV6-1,TGTGCCAGCAGTCTTTATGGACTAGCGGCAAACACCGGGGAGCTGTTTTTT,CASSLYGLAANTGELFF
many,TRBJ2-1,NA,TRBV28,TGTGCCACCGGGAAATTAGGTCAGTTCTTC,CATGKLGQFF
many,TRBJ2-2,NA,TRBV24-1,TGTGCCACCAGTCCGCCGGGGTTGAACACCGGGGAGCTGTTTTTT,CATSPPGLNTGELFF